What follows are 18 T cell receptor beta chains derived from one specimen sequenced in a study of OX40 agonist ivuxolimab in advanced cancers. Libraries were prepared by immunoSEQ multiplex PCR; TCRdb keeps only in-frame clonotypes and omits some of them. The data contain roughly 63,000 clones, 85% to 90% of them seen just once; the ten biggest clones take up 9.5% to 14%. The sequenced sample was CD4+ or CD8+ T cells sorted from blood, obtained in a trial of the OX40 agonist ivuxolimab. The source of these receptors is an adult with an advanced solid tumor such as melanoma, head and neck, liver or kidney cancer.

The chain recombines TRBV5-4 with TRBJ2-3; D is undetermined. V lost 0 bases and J lost 8, with 4 bases in between. The germline CDR1 and CDR2 sequences are SGHNT and YYREEE (reference sequence). CDR3 size: 11 residues. The CDR3 DNA follows: TGTGCCAGCAGCTTGGAGCTTACGCAGTATTTT. Translating gives CASSLELTQYF.

Comments on this clone: The same CDR3 arises from other DNA sequences in this sample as well. The chain carries TRBV9 and TRBJ1-1, with a weak D call TRBD1 (5 bases). The CDR3 has 14 amino acids. Per germline, CDR1 SGDLS and CDR2 YYNGEE. V lost 0 bases, J lost 5 bases, and 11 bases lay in between. CDR3 protein: CASSVEGRDTEAFF. In nucleotides, the CDR3 is TGTGCCAGCAGCGTAGAGGGGAGGGATACTGAAGCTTTCTTT.

This sequence joins TRBV2 and TRBJ2-7; D possibly corresponds to TRBD2 (6 bases). Germline CDR1 is SNHLY and CDR2 is FYNNEI. CDR3 length: 15 amino acids. Trimming stripped 1 base from V and 4 bases from J, with 14 bases between. The CDR3 sequence: CASSEGRGRVYEQYF. The DNA of the CDR3 is TGTGCCAGCAGTGAAGGGCGGGGCAGGGTATACGAGCAGTACTTC.

The CDR3 DNA follows: TGTGCCAGCAGCCCCGCCAGGGGGGCTATCTACAATGAGCAGTTCTTC. Protein sequence: CASSPARGAIYNEQFF. The rearrangement uses TRBV5-5 and TRBJ2-1; tentative D call: TRBD1 (7 bases). This CDR3 region has 16 residues. Germline lookup yields CDR1 SGHKS and CDR2 YYEKEE (reference sequence). V lost 4 bases to trimming and J lost 3 bases, with 17 bases between them.

Here the CDR3 DNA reads TGCGCCAGCAGCCCTAACAGGGGGCTATCACCCCTCCACTTT. The encoded protein is CASSPNRGLSPLHF. The chain links TRBV5-1 to TRBJ1-6; 9 positions match TRBD1. The germline V gene has CDR1 SGHRS and CDR2 YFSETQ. The CDR3 loop spans 14 amino acids. Trimming at V came to 4 bases and at J to 10 bases, leaving 6 bases not matched to a gene.

The J gene is TRBJ2-2, the V gene TRBV20-1; a weak D match, TRBD2 (6 bases). Germline-derived CDR1 and CDR2 are DFQATT and SNEGSKA (reference sequence). Trimming cost V 3 bases and J 15 bases, with 14 bases left between them. There are 11 residues in the CDR3. CDR3 sequence (DNA): TGCAGTGCTAGCGGGACTTGGAGAATGTTTTTT. Its translation is CSASGTWRMFF.

The chain has TRBV11-2 and TRBJ2-2, with TRBD1 identical over 7 bases. J lost 4 bases, V lost 5 bases, and 4 bases had no gene match. The CDR3 is made up of 14 amino acids. Germline assignment: CDR1 SGHAT and CDR2 FQNNGV. The chain's CDR3 is CASSPGQFTGELFF. Written as DNA, the CDR3 is TGTGCCAGCAGCCCGGGACAGTTCACCGGGGAGCTGTTTTTT.

The genes are TRBV11-1 and TRBJ1-5; no reliable D call. Trimming removed 5 bases at V and 7 bases at J, with 12 bases between. This CDR3 has 13 amino acids. Germline V gene sequence: CDR1 SGHAT, CDR2 FQDESV (reference sequence). This CDR3 is CASSLGRGQPQHF. CDR3 DNA: TGTGCCAGCAGCCTCGGGCGAGGACAGCCCCAGCATTTT.

The V gene is TRBV7-9, the J gene TRBJ2-7; D may match TRBD1 or TRBD2 (5 bases each). CDR1 and CDR2 (germline): SEHNR, FQNEAQ (reference sequence). Trimming took 5 bases from V and 3 from J, leaving 14 bases between them. The CDR3 sequence is 14 residues long. The CDR3 loop is CASSTGTADYEQYF. As DNA, the CDR3 is TGTGCCAGCAGCACCGGGACCGCTGACTACGAGCAGTACTTC.

The chain combines TRBV7-9 with TRBJ1-2; no reliable D call. The CDR3 has 14 amino acids. The V end was cut by 0 bases, the J end by 10 bases, with 15 bases between. The germline CDR1 and CDR2 sequences are SEHNR and FQNEAQ (reference sequence). This chain's CDR3 is CASSLAGLAGFYTF. The CDR3 DNA is TGTGCCAGCAGCTTAGCGGGTTTGGCGGGCTTCTACACCTTC.

The V call is TRBV23-1, the J call TRBJ1-2; D possibly corresponds to TRBD1 (5 bases). TRBV23-1 is an open reading frame whose function is uncertain. Trimming took off 3 bases at V and 4 bases at J, with 15 bases between the two ends. The CDR3 has 15 amino acids. The DNA for the CDR3 is TGCGCCAGCAGTCATGGGGAGGGGCCCACCTATGGCTACACCTTC. This translates into CASSHGEGPTYGYTF.

This chain links TRBV12-5 with TRBJ2-3; D is possibly TRBD2 (5 bases). The CDR3 length is 15 residues. Germline V CDR1 and CDR2: LGHNT, FRNRAP. CDR3 amino acids: CALERGQSGTDTQYF. The DNA of the CDR3 is TGTGCCCTTGAACGGGGTCAATCGGGCACAGATACGCAGTATTTT. The complete variable domain, with remaining parts taken from reference TRBV12-5 and TRBJ2-3, reads DARVTQTPRHKVTEMGQEVTMRCQPILGHNTVFWYRQTMMQGLELLAYFRNRAPLDDSGMPKDRFSAEMPDATLATLKIQPSEPRDSAVYFCALERGQSGTDTQYFGPGTRLTVL.

The V call is TRBV14, the J call TRBJ2-3; 13 nucleotides match TRBD2. Germline-derived CDR1 and CDR2 are SGHDN and FVKESK. The V gene end was trimmed by 1 base and the J gene end by 3 bases; junction bases not matched to a gene: 1. This CDR3 is 16 amino acids long. The CDR3 nucleotides are TGTGCCAGCAGCCAAGTACTAGCGGGGGGGACAGATACGCAGTATTTT. Its translation is CASSQVLAGGTDTQYF.

The V and J genes are TRBV28 and TRBJ2-5; D is undetermined. With 8 bases removed from V and 1 base from J, the gap between germline ends came to 14 bases. CDR1 and CDR2 (germline): MDHEN, SYDVKM. CDR3 length: 14 residues. The CDR3 sequence is CASASSRFQETQYF. The CDR3 DNA sequence: TGTGCCAGCGCGAGCAGCAGATTCCAAGAGACCCAGTACTTC.

The chain couples TRBV5-4 to TRBJ2-2; no definite D call. Germline values: CDR1 SGHNT, CDR2 YYREEE (reference sequence). The V end lost 4 bases, the J end lost 0 bases, and 10 bases lay between the germline ends. The CDR3 runs 15 residues. The CDR3 DNA follows: TGTGCCAGCAGCCCTTACAGAGCGAACACCGGGGAGCTGTTTTTT. As protein: CASSPYRANTGELFF.

This clone turned up a few times. The chain links TRBV27 to TRBJ1-5; TRBD1 aligns across 10 bases. CDR3 size: 13 residues. CDR1 and CDR2 from the germline V gene are MNHEY and SMNVEV (reference sequence). The V and J ends lost 6 bases and 8 bases, in that order; junction bases with no gene match: 4. The CDR3 DNA follows: TGTGCCAGCAGAAGGACAGGGGGGAAGCCCCAGCATTTT. The encoded protein is CASRRTGGKPQHF.

J is TRBJ2-5 and V is TRBV5-1; TRBD1 agrees at 7 bases. The J call may be incorrect, as the DNA end agrees better with TRBJ2-7. Per germline, CDR1 SGHRS and CDR2 YFSETQ. The CDR3 runs 15 residues. In nucleotides, the CDR3 is TGCGCCAGCAGCCCACGGGACAGTTTAAAGTACGAGCAGTACTTC. Amino acids: CASSPRDSLKYEQYF.

V gene TRBV6-5 combines with J gene TRBJ1-4; D is perhaps TRBD1 (6 bases). Germline-derived CDR1 and CDR2 are MNHEY and SVGAGI. CDR3 size: 14 residues. The ends were cut back, 7 bases at V and 7 bases at J, with 16 bases in the middle. CDR3 coding DNA: TGTGCCAGCAAAATAGGGGGTGGGTTTGAAAAACTGTTTTTT. The encoded protein is CASKIGGGFEKLFF.